This TCR beta chain is drawn from a study of CD8+CD57+ T cells in acquired aplastic anemia. Findings of the study overall: Patients and controls shared some 30 CD8+ CDR3 sequences, highly expressed in patients.

Investigators profiled TCR beta VDJ and CDR3 from genomic DNA template. TCRdb analysed the reads with MiXCR anew, one entry per CDR3 protein. The sample has 150,000 to 200,000 distinct CDR3 sequences, about three fifths seen once. On this clonotype: What it binds is not known.

V lost 1 base and J lost 2, with 11 bases in between. The CDR3 covers 15 residues. Germline CDR1 SGHVS, CDR2 FQNEAQ. Sequenced input: sorted CD4+, CD8+, or CD8+CD57+ T cells (not recorded which) from PBMCs. The chain employs TRBV7-8 and TRBJ1-1; D call uncertain. The sequence was collected from a human donor with severe aplastic anemia or a healthy control (not recorded which). The CDR3 DNA is TGTGCCAGCAGCTTAGTCGGGCAGATTAACACTGAAGCTTTCTTT. It translates to CASSLVGQINTEAFF.